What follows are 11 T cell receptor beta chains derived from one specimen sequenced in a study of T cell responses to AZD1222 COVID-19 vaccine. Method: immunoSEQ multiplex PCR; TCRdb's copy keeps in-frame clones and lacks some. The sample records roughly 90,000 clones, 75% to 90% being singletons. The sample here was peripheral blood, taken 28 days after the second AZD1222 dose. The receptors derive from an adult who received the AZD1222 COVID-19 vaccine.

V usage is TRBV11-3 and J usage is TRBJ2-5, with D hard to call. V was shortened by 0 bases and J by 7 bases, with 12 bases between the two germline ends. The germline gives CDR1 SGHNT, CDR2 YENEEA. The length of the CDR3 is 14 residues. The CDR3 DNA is TGTGCCAGCAGCTTAGATCCGGCAGCCCGGACCCAGTACTTC. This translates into CASSLDPAARTQYF. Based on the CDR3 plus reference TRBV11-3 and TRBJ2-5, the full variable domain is EAGVVQSPRYKIIEKKQPVAFWCNPISGHNTLYWYLQNLGQGPELLIRYENEEAVDDSQLPKDRFSAERLKGVDSTLKIQPAELGDSAVYLCASSLDPAARTQYFGPGTRLLVL.

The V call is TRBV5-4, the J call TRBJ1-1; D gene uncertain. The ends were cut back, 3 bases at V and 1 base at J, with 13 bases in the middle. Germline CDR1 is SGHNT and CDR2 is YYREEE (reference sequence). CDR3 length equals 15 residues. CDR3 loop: CASSSAKEGNTEAFF. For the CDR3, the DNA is TGTGCCAGCAGCTCAGCAAAGGAGGGGAACACTGAAGCTTTCTTT.

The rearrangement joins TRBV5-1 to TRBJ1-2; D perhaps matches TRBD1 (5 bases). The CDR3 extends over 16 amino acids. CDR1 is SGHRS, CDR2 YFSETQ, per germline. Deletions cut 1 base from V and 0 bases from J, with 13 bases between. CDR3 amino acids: CASSLKLGDPNYGYTF. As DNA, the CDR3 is TGCGCCAGCAGCTTGAAGTTGGGGGACCCTAACTATGGCTACACCTTC.

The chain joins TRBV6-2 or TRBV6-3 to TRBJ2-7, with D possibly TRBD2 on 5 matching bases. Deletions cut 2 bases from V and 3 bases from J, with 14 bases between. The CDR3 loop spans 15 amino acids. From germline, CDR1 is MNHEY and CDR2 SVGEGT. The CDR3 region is CASSYTKDGGYEQYF. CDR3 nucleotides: TGTGCCAGCAGTTACACAAAGGACGGAGGCTACGAGCAGTACTTC.

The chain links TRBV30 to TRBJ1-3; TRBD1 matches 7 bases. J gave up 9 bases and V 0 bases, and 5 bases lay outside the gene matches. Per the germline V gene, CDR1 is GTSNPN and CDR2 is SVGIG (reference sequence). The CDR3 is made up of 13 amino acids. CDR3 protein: CAWSVRTGSTIYF. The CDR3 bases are TGTGCCTGGAGTGTACGGACAGGTTCCACCATATATTTT. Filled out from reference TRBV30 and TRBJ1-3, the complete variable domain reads SQTIHQWPATLVQPVGSPLSLECTVEGTSNPNLYWYRQAAGRGLQLLFYSVGIGQISSEVPQNLSASRPQDRQFILSSKKLLLSDSGFYLCAWSVRTGSTIYFGEGSWLTVV.

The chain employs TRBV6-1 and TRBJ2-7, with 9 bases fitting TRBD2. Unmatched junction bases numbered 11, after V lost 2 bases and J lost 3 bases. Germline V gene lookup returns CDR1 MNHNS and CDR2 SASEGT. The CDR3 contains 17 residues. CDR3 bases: TGTGCCAGCAGTGAACTCCGGCGGGAGGGCCGAGACTACGAGCAGTACTTC. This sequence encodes CASSELRREGRDYEQYF.

The CDR3 DNA follows: TGTGCCAGCAGCTCGGGACTAGCGGGGACGACATCCTACAATGAGCAGTTCTTC. Residues: CASSSGLAGTTSYNEQFF. The chain combines TRBV7-2 with TRBJ2-1; 13 bases agree with TRBD2. The CDR3 sequence is 18 residues long. CDR1 is SGHTA and CDR2 is FQGNSA in the germline V gene. Trimming cost V 4 bases and J 1 base; bases outside gene matches: 7.

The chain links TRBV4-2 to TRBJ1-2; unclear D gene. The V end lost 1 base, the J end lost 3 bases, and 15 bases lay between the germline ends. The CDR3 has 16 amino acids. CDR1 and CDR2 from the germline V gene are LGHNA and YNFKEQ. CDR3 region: CASSQVRADTDYGYTF. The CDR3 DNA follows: TGTGCCAGCAGCCAAGTTCGAGCAGACACTGACTATGGCTACACCTTC.

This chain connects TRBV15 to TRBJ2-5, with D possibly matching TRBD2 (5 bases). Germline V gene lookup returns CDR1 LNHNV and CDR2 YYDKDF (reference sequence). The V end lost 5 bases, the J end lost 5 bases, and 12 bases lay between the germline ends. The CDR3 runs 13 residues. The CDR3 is CATSPRVGETQYF. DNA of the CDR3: TGTGCCACCAGCCCGAGGGTGGGGGAGACCCAGTACTTC.

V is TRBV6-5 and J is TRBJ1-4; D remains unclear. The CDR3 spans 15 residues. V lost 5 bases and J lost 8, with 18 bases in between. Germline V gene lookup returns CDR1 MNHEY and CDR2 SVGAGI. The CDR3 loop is CASSRSQYRREKLFF. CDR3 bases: TGTGCCAGCAGTCGCTCCCAATACAGACGCGAAAAACTGTTTTTT.

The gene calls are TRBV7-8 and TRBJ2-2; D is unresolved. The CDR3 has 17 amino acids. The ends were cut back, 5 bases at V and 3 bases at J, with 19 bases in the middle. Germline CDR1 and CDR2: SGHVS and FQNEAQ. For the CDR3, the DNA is TGTGCCAGCAGCCCCCGGTATGGAAGGGCGGACACCGGGGAGCTGTTTTTT. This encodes CASSPRYGRADTGELFF.